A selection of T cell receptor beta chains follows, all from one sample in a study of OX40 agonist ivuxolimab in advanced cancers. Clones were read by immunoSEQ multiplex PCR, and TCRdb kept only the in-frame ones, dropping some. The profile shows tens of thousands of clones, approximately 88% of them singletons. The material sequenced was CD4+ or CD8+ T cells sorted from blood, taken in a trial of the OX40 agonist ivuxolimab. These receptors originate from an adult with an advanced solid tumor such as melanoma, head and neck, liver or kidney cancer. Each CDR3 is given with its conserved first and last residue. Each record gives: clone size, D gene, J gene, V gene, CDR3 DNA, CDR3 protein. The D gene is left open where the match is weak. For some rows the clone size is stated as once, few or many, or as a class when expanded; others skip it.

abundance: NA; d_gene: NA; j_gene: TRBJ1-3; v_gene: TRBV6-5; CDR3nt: TGTGCCAGCAGGGCGGACAGTTCTAGGAACACCATATATTTT; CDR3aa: CASRADSSRNTIYF
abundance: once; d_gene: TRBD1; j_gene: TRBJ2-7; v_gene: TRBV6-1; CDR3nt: TGTGCCAGCAGCCTCACCGGGACAGGGGGCGAGCAGTACTTC; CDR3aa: CASSLTGTGGEQYF
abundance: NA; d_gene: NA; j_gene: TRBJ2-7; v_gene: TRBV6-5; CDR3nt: TGTGCCAGCAGTTACGGGAACTACGAGCAGTACTTC; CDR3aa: CASSYGNYEQYF
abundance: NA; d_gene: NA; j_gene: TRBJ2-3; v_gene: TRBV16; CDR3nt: TGTGCCACAGCTTCCGGGGGCAAAGATACGCAGTATTTT; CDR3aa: CATASGGKDTQYF
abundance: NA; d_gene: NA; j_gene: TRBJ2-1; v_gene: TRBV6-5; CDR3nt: TGTGCCAGCAGTTACCACTACGGGGGCTACAATGAGCAGTTCTTC; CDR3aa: CASSYHYGGYNEQFF
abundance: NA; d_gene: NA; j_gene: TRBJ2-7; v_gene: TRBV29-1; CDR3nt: TGCAGCGTTGAACCAAAGAAGGGGTACGAGCAGTACTTC; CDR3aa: CSVEPKKGYEQYF
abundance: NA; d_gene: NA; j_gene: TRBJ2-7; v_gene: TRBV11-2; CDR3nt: TGTGCCAGCAGCTTATGGGATAAGGGGCCCAGCTCCTACTACGAGCAGTACTTC; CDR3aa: CASSLWDKGPSSYYEQYF
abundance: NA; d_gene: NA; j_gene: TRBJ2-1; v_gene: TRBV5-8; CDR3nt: TGTGCCAGCAGCTTGGATGACCCCTCCGGTGAGCAGTTCTTC; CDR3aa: CASSLDDPSGEQFF
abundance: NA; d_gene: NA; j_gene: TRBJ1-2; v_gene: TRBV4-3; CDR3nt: TGCGCCAGCAGCCAAGATCGAGGTGATGGCTACACCTTC; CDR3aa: CASSQDRGDGYTF
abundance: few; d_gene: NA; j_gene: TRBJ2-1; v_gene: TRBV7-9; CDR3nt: TGTGCCAGCAGCTCACGGGACGGTAGCTCCTACAATGAGCAGTTCTTC; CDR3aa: CASSSRDGSSYNEQFF
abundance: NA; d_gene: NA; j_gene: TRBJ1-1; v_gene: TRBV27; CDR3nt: TGTGCCAGCAGTCCATGGATCCGTGATATTATGAACACTGAAGCTTTCTTT; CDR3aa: CASSPWIRDIMNTEAFF
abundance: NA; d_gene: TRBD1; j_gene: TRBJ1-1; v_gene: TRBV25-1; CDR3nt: TGTGCCAGCAGTGATCCCGGGACAGGGGTTGATGAAGCTTTCTTT; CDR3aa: CASSDPGTGVDEAFF
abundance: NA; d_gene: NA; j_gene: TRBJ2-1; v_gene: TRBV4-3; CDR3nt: TGCGCCAGCAGCTCCAATACCTACAATGAGCAGTTCTTC; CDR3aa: CASSSNTYNEQFF
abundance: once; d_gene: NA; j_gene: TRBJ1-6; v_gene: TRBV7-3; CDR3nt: TGTGCCAGCAGCCTGACAGGAACCAATTCACCCCTCCACTTT; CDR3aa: CASSLTGTNSPLHF
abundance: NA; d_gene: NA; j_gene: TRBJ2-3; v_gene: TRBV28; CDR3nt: TGTGCCAGCAGTCCTGACAGAGGGGGGGATACGCAGTATTTT; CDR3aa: CASSPDRGGDTQYF
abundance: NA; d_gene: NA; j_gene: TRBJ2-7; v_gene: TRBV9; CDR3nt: TGTGCCAGCAGCGGGAGGGACAGCCACTACGAGCAGTACTTC; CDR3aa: CASSGRDSHYEQYF
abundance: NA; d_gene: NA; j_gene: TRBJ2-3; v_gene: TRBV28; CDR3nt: TGTGCCAGCAGTTACCCTCATGGCGGGGGCACAGATACGCAGTATTTT; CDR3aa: CASSYPHGGGTDTQYF
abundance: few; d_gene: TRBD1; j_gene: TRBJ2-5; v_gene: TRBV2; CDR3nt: TGTGCCAGCAGTGAAGTTATAGGGACAGGGGGCCCCCAAGAGACCCAGTACTTC; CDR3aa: CASSEVIGTGGPQETQYF
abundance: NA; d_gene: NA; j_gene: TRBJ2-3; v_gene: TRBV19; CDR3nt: TGTGCCAGTAGTATAGGGGCCCCAGATACGCAGTATTTT; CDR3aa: CASSIGAPDTQYF
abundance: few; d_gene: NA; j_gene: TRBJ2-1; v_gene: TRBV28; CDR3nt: TGTGCCAGCAGTCCCTGGGATGAGCAGTTCTTC; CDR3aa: CASSPWDEQFF
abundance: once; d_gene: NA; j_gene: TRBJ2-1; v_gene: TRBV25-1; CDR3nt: TGTGCCAGCACCCCGGGGGACTACAATGAGCAGTTCTTC; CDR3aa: CASTPGDYNEQFF
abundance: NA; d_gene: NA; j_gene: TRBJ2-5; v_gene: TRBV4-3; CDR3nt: TGCGCCAGCAGCCAAGATGGCGGGGGCGGAGAGACCCAGTACTTC; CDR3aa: CASSQDGGGGETQYF
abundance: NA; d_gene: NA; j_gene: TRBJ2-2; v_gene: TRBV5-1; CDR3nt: TGCGCCAGCGGGGTAGGCACCACGAACACCGGGGAGCTGTTTTTT; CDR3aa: CASGVGTTNTGELFF
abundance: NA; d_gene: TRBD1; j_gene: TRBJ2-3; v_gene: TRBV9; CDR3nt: TGTGCCAGCAGCGTAGCTAACAGGGGGCGTCCAGATACGCAGTATTTT; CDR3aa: CASSVANRGRPDTQYF
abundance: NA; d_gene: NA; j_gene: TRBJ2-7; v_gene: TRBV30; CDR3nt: TGTGCCTGGACCCTAGAGACCCGCGACGCGGTGCAGTACTTC; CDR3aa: CAWTLETRDAVQYF
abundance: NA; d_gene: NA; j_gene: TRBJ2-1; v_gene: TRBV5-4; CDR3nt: TGTGCCAGCAGCTTATCACCTGGTAACCCCCGGGGGAATGAGCAGTTCTTC; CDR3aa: CASSLSPGNPRGNEQFF
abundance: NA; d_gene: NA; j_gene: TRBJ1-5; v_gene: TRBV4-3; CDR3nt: TGCGCCAGCAGCCAAGACAGGGCCGGCAATCAGCCCCAGCATTTT; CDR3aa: CASSQDRAGNQPQHF
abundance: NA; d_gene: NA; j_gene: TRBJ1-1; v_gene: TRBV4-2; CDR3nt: TGTGCCAGCAGCCAGCCACAGGGTGAAGCTTTCTTT; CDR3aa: CASSQPQGEAFF
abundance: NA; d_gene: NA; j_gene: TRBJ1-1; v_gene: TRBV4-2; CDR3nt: TGTGCCAGCAGCTTGCCTTTCGCAGGGGAGCACCCTGAAGCTTTCTTT; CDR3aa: CASSLPFAGEHPEAFF
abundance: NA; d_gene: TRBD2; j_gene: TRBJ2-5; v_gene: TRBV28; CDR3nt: TGTGCCAGCAGTCAGCGGGGGGAGAGGGAGACCCAGTACTTC; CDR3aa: CASSQRGERETQYF
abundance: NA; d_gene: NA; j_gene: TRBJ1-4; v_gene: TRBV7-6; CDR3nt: TGTGCCAGCAGCCCTACCCCCGGGGAAAAACTGTTTTTT; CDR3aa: CASSPTPGEKLFF
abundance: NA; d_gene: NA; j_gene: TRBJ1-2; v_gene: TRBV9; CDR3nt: TGTGCCAGCAGCCCGCCGACAGATAACTATGGCTACACCTTC; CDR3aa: CASSPPTDNYGYTF